This is a list of T cell receptor beta chains from one sample in a study of CD8 T cells in ankylosing spondylitis. TCRdb re-analysed the 5' RACE reads in MiXCR, keeping a single row per CDR3 protein. This table holds under 250,000 distinct CDR3 sequences, approximately 8.4% found once. The sample taken for sequencing was blood, either unsorted or a sorted T cell fraction (not recorded which). The receptors come from a female donor with ankylosing spondylitis or in good health (not recorded which). Each CDR3 is given with its conserved first and last residue. Clone size is given for some rows only: seen once, a few or many times, or a class if the clone is expanded.

j_call cdr3_length v_call clone_size cdr3_aa
TRBJ2-1 14 TRBV6-1 few CASSRDRGRDEQFF
TRBJ1-1 15 TRBV7-8 many CASSLSVGGRVAAFF
TRBJ1-1 13 TRBV29-1 many CSVERALNTEAFF
TRBJ2-7 15 TRBV7-3 many CASSLLGRGSYEQYF
TRBJ1-3 14 TRBV6-1 many CASNILLGGNTIYF
TRBJ1-1 15 TRBV7-9 many CASSFGGLLNTEAFF
TRBJ2-1 19 TRBV12-3/TRBV12-4 . CTRCFSLAGQLSSYNEQFF
TRBJ1-5 8 TRBV15 . CRLLGQHF
TRBJ2-1 12 TRBV29-1 many CSVGWGDGEQFF
TRBJ2-1 16 TRBV5-1 many CASHPIGGRDGNEQFF
TRBJ1-1 16 TRBV20-1 many CSAPLPGGGGNTEAFF
TRBJ2-1 15 TRBV5-1 many CASSASGRIANEQFF
TRBJ2-1 15 TRBV5-1 many CASSGGRLADNEQFF
TRBJ1-5 12 TRBV12-3/TRBV12-4 many CASSVGGQPQHF
TRBJ2-7 16 TRBV5-4 many CASSLSGGNNAYEQYF
TRBJ2-7 13 TRBV6-2/TRBV6-3 many CASSHRAFWEQYF
TRBJ2-7 15 TRBV9 many CASSRGSGGSYEQYF
TRBJ1-5 13 TRBV12-3/TRBV12-4 many CASSGTTHQPQHF
TRBJ1-1 15 TRBV7-9 . CASSPGQGEVTEAFF
TRBJ1-2 13 TRBV29-1 many CSVRPDGGYGYTF
TRBJ1-2 15 TRBV28 many CASSLFSERNYGYTF
TRBJ2-5 16 TRBV5-1 many CASSLAGERGLETQYF
TRBJ2-5 14 TRBV12-3/TRBV12-4 many CASSLKGPPETQYF
TRBJ2-1 15 TRBV7-2 . CASSLEVTRFDEQFF
TRBJ1-3 13 TRBV7-2 many CASSGGSGNTIYF
TRBJ2-2 18 TRBV5-1 many CASSRGTLASVNTGELFF
TRBJ1-5 14 TRBV28 many CASSGWGINQPQHF
TRBJ1-5 13 TRBV12-3/TRBV12-4 many CASSAGPNQPQHF
TRBJ2-1 20 TRBV6-4 many CASSLRRERLTASPYNEQFF
TRBJ2-7 12 TRBV6-2/TRBV6-3 many CASSYARYEQYF
TRBJ1-1 15 TRBV4-3 many CASSQGGGRSTEAFF
TRBJ2-5 15 TRBV20-1 many CSARDPGGRDETQYF
TRBJ2-7 12 TRBV7-2 . CASSLEWPPQYF
TRBJ2-7 16 TRBV11-2 many CASSLVVSGTTYEQYF
TRBJ2-3 17 TRBV7-6 many CASSKSLGLAGTDTQYF
TRBJ2-1 15 TRBV5-4 few CASSPNPLSYNEQFF
TRBJ2-5 15 TRBV2 many CATSRTRQGLKTQYF
TRBJ1-1 16 TRBV20-1 many CSAIALGGAGDTEAFF
TRBJ2-1 12 TRBV11-2 few CASSLLDYEQFF
TRBJ1-2 16 TRBV7-2 many CASSPASTGTTYGYTF
TRBJ1-1 14 TRBV6-1 many CASRGVSGITEAFF
TRBJ2-7 12 TRBV7-9 few CASSPSVGEQYF
TRBJ2-1 16 TRBV5-4 . CASSLGTSGIYNEQFF
TRBJ2-1 15 TRBV7-9 few CASSTPSGRGLEQFF
TRBJ2-7 13 TRBV7-2 few CASGQSPSYEQYF
TRBJ1-2 15 TRBV9 many CASSPTLQGKDGYTF
TRBJ2-1 16 TRBV20-1 many CSVKVASGSRRNEQFF
TRBJ1-4 15 TRBV4-3 many CASSHGGGSNEKLFF
TRBJ1-5 14 TRBV29-1 few CSVVGTGANQPQHF
TRBJ2-5 13 TRBV7-2 few CASSFVDQEIQYF
TRBJ1-1 15 TRBV20-1 many CSARRRIGGNTEAFF